The rows below give T cell receptor beta chains drawn from one sample of a study of T cells in Graves' hyperthyroidism and ophthalmopathy. Each CDR3 protein is one row after TCRdb ran MiXCR on the multiplex PCR reads. The sample carries a few hundred thousand distinct CDR3 sequences, roughly 46% recorded once. Sequenced material: peripheral blood or thyroid tissue (not recorded which). These receptors originate from an adult woman with Graves' disease, either hyperthyroidism or ophthalmopathy (not recorded which). The CDR3 runs from the conserved cysteine through the conserved F or W. The order of the fields is D gene, clone size, V gene, J gene, CDR3 protein, CDR3 DNA. The D gene is left open where the match is weak. Clone size is shown for a subset of rows, as once, few, many or a class of expanded clone.

d_call: .; clone_size: .; v_call: TRBV7-2; j_call: TRBJ1-1; cdr3_aa: CASSSPGLVTEAFF; cdr3_nt: TGTGCCAGCAGCTCCCCAGGGTTGGTCACTGAAGCTTTCTTT
d_call: .; clone_size: .; v_call: TRBV10-3; j_call: TRBJ2-5; cdr3_aa: CAISGGDRFLNQPQHFGDGTQYF; cdr3_nt: .
d_call: .; clone_size: once; v_call: TRBV10-3; j_call: TRBJ2-6; cdr3_aa: CAIRDNVLTF; cdr3_nt: TGTGCCATCAGGGACAACGTCCTGACTTTC
d_call: .; clone_size: .; v_call: TRBV25-1; j_call: TRBJ2-7; cdr3_aa: CASSESRTEQYF; cdr3_nt: TGTGCCAGCAGTGAGTCCCGAACAGAGCAGTACTTC
d_call: .; clone_size: many; v_call: TRBV6-1; j_call: TRBJ2-7; cdr3_aa: CAGTRFGEQYF; cdr3_nt: TGTGCCGGGACGCGTTTCGGCGAGCAGTACTTC
d_call: .; clone_size: many; v_call: TRBV4-1; j_call: TRBJ1-5; cdr3_aa: CASSQARRGFVPQHF; cdr3_nt: TGCGCCAGCAGCCAAGCGCGCAGGGGTTTTGTGCCCCAGCATTTT
d_call: .; clone_size: few; v_call: TRBV12-3/TRBV12-4; j_call: TRBJ2-7; cdr3_aa: CASSPDREDSEQYF; cdr3_nt: TGTGCCAGCAGCCCCGACAGGGAGGACTCCGAGCAGTACTTC
d_call: .; clone_size: many; v_call: TRBV20-1; j_call: TRBJ2-7; cdr3_aa: CSANRDHYEQYF; cdr3_nt: TGCAGTGCAAACCGGGACCACTACGAGCAGTACTTC
d_call: .; clone_size: many; v_call: TRBV5-6; j_call: TRBJ1-1; cdr3_aa: CASSLGTPHTEAFF; cdr3_nt: TGTGCCAGCAGCTTGGGGACCCCGCACACTGAAGCTTTCTTT
d_call: .; clone_size: .; v_call: TRBV12-3/TRBV12-4; j_call: TRBJ1-2; cdr3_aa: CASSVRGGVSGYTF; cdr3_nt: TGTGCCAGCAGTGTTAGAGGGGGGGTGAGTGGCTACACCTTC
d_call: .; clone_size: .; v_call: TRBV11-2; j_call: TRBJ2-2; cdr3_aa: CASTRVGTVGELFF; cdr3_nt: TGTGCCAGCACCCGGGTCGGGACTGTCGGGGAGCTGTTTTTT
d_call: .; clone_size: many; v_call: TRBV7-3; j_call: TRBJ1-1; cdr3_aa: CASSLNVNTEAFF; cdr3_nt: TGTGCCAGCAGCTTAAACGTGAACACTGAAGCTTTCTTT
d_call: .; clone_size: .; v_call: TRBV30; j_call: TRBJ1-2; cdr3_aa: CAWSVREVFTF; cdr3_nt: TGTGCCTGGAGTGTAAGGGAAGTCTTCACCTTC
d_call: .; clone_size: .; v_call: TRBV10-3; j_call: TRBJ2-5; cdr3_aa: CAITNRERETQYF; cdr3_nt: TGTGCCATCACCAACAGGGAAAGAGAGACCCAGTACTTC
d_call: .; clone_size: many; v_call: TRBV9; j_call: TRBJ2-6; cdr3_aa: CASGGDNSGANVLTF; cdr3_nt: TGTGCCAGCGGGGGTGACAACTCTGGGGCCAACGTCCTGACTTTC
d_call: .; clone_size: .; v_call: TRBV9; j_call: TRBJ1-1; cdr3_aa: CASGWAGRTEAFF; cdr3_nt: TGTGCCAGCGGCTGGGCAGGGAGGACTGAAGCTTTCTTT
d_call: TRBD2; clone_size: .; v_call: TRBV10-3; j_call: TRBJ2-5; cdr3_aa: CARGGTGTTSGARVQETQYF; cdr3_nt: TGTGCCAGAGGGGGAACAGGAACGACTAGCGGGGCGCGGGTCCAAGAGACCCAGTACTTC
d_call: TRBD1; clone_size: .; v_call: TRBV19; j_call: TRBJ1-1; cdr3_aa: CASSMGQITEAFF; cdr3_nt: TGTGCCAGTAGTATGGGACAGATCACTGAAGCTTTCTTT
d_call: .; clone_size: many; v_call: TRBV7-8; j_call: TRBJ1-5; cdr3_aa: CASSLSGSTQPQHF; cdr3_nt: TGTGCCAGCAGCTTAAGTGGTTCGACTCAGCCCCAGCATTTT
d_call: TRBD1; clone_size: .; v_call: TRBV7-9; j_call: TRBJ2-7; cdr3_aa: CASSDGDRAQYEQYF; cdr3_nt: TGTGCCAGCAGCGACGGGGACAGAGCCCAATACGAGCAGTACTTC
d_call: .; clone_size: many; v_call: TRBV9; j_call: TRBJ2-2; cdr3_aa: CASSPYFTGELFF; cdr3_nt: TGTGCCAGCAGCCCCTATTTCACCGGGGAGCTGTTTTTT
d_call: .; clone_size: .; v_call: TRBV6-1; j_call: TRBJ2-3; cdr3_aa: CASSTIPRSTDTQYF; cdr3_nt: TGTGCCAGCAGCACTATCCCCAGGAGCACAGATACGCAGTATTTT
d_call: .; clone_size: .; v_call: TRBV20-1; j_call: TRBJ1-3; cdr3_aa: CSARPPLKAGNTIYF; cdr3_nt: TGCAGTGCGAGACCCCCCTTGAAAGCGGGAAACACCATATATTTT
d_call: .; clone_size: .; v_call: TRBV10-3; j_call: TRBJ2-5; cdr3_aa: CAISESSLQGQETQYF; cdr3_nt: TGTGCCATCAGTGAGTCGAGTCTTCAGGGACAAGAGACCCAGTACTTC
d_call: .; clone_size: .; v_call: TRBV2; j_call: TRBJ2-2; cdr3_aa: CASSSTAGELFF; cdr3_nt: TGTGCCAGCAGTTCGACGGCCGGGGAGCTGTTTTTT
d_call: .; clone_size: .; v_call: TRBV2; j_call: TRBJ1-1; cdr3_aa: CACSAREPTGYTEAFF; cdr3_nt: .
d_call: .; clone_size: many; v_call: TRBV11-2; j_call: TRBJ2-7; cdr3_aa: CASSLDGWTYEQYF; cdr3_nt: TGTGCCAGCAGCTTAGACGGCTGGACCTACGAGCAGTACTTC
d_call: TRBD1; clone_size: many; v_call: TRBV7-9; j_call: TRBJ1-2; cdr3_aa: CASNRGLRDRGEGYTF; cdr3_nt: TGTGCCAGCAACAGGGGCCTTCGGGACAGGGGTGAGGGCTACACCTTC
d_call: .; clone_size: .; v_call: TRBV2; j_call: TRBJ2-3; cdr3_aa: CASSVQGPEGHTQYF; cdr3_nt: TGTGCCAGCAGTGTACAGGGCCCGGAGGGTCATACGCAGTATTTT
d_call: TRBD1; clone_size: many; v_call: TRBV7-9; j_call: TRBJ1-3; cdr3_aa: CASSIQDRGRHTIYF; cdr3_nt: TGTGCCAGCAGCATCCAGGACAGGGGTAGACACACCATATATTTT
d_call: TRBD1; clone_size: many; v_call: TRBV28; j_call: TRBJ1-2; cdr3_aa: CAWGDSPNYGYTF; cdr3_nt: TGTGCCTGGGGGGACAGCCCTAACTATGGCTACACCTTC
d_call: .; clone_size: .; v_call: TRBV10-3; j_call: TRBJ1-5; cdr3_aa: CAISDRVREPQHF; cdr3_nt: TGTGCCATCAGTGACCGGGTTCGGGAGCCCCAGCATTTT
d_call: TRBD1; clone_size: .; v_call: TRBV7-9; j_call: TRBJ2-7; cdr3_aa: CASTLGAETGSFEQYF; cdr3_nt: TGTGCCAGCACCTTAGGGGCCGAGACAGGGAGTTTCGAGCAGTACTTC
d_call: .; clone_size: many; v_call: TRBV2; j_call: TRBJ1-5; cdr3_aa: CASSDSHSNQPQHF; cdr3_nt: TGTGCCAGCAGTGACAGCCATAGCAATCAGCCCCAGCATTTT
d_call: .; clone_size: many; v_call: TRBV12-3/TRBV12-4; j_call: TRBJ2-7; cdr3_aa: CASKRGHSTYEQYF; cdr3_nt: TGTGCCAGCAAAAGGGGACACTCTACGTACGAGCAGTACTTC
d_call: .; clone_size: many; v_call: TRBV9; j_call: TRBJ1-6; cdr3_aa: CASSVGGSSPLHF; cdr3_nt: TGTGCCAGCAGCGTGGGTGGTAGTTCACCCCTCCACTTT
d_call: .; clone_size: many; v_call: TRBV29-1; j_call: TRBJ1-2; cdr3_aa: CSVRGGSMDYGYTF; cdr3_nt: TGCAGCGTTAGGGGGGGGTCTATGGACTATGGCTACACCTTC
d_call: .; clone_size: many; v_call: TRBV20-1; j_call: TRBJ1-1; cdr3_aa: CSARDRLGATEAFF; cdr3_nt: TGCAGTGCTAGAGATCGTCTGGGGGCTACTGAAGCTTTCTTT
d_call: .; clone_size: .; v_call: TRBV5-1; j_call: TRBJ1-1; cdr3_aa: CASSGRNTEAFF; cdr3_nt: TGCGCCAGCAGCGGGAGGAACACTGAAGCTTTCTTT
d_call: .; clone_size: .; v_call: TRBV20-1; j_call: TRBJ2-1; cdr3_aa: CSATNFQDYEQFF; cdr3_nt: TGCAGTGCTACAAATTTCCAGGACTACGAGCAGTTCTTC
d_call: .; clone_size: many; v_call: TRBV12-3/TRBV12-4; j_call: TRBJ1-1; cdr3_aa: CASSLLGHPEKAFF; cdr3_nt: TGTGCCAGCAGTCTCCTAGGACACCCTGAGAAAGCTTTCTTT
d_call: TRBD2; clone_size: many; v_call: TRBV11-2; j_call: TRBJ2-5; cdr3_aa: CASSLGGSGQETQYF; cdr3_nt: TGTGCCAGCAGCTTGGGCGGGAGTGGCCAAGAGACCCAGTACTTC
d_call: TRBD2; clone_size: .; v_call: TRBV7-9; j_call: TRBJ2-5; cdr3_aa: CASSTWTSGMLVARETQYF; cdr3_nt: TGTGCCAGCAGCACGTGGACTAGCGGGATGCTGGTCGCCAGGGAGACCCAGTACTTC
d_call: .; clone_size: .; v_call: TRBV7-9; j_call: TRBJ2-7; cdr3_aa: CASSSATLAYEQYF; cdr3_nt: TGTGCCAGCAGCTCCGCGACATTAGCCTACGAGCAGTACTTC